Shown below are 15 T cell receptor beta chains from a single sample sequenced in a study of cytomegalovirus exposure and HLA in healthy donors. PCR used 60 Vbeta primers and 13 Jbeta primers. This table comes from immunoSEQ multiplex PCR, and its TCRdb copy is limited to in-frame clones, with some not included. The sample records roughly 190,000 clones, 78% being singletons. Sequences were obtained from PBMCs. The receptors shown here come from a female donor in good health and CMV-seronegative.

J is TRBJ2-7 and V is TRBV2; the D gene is possibly TRBD1 (6 bases). The germline gives CDR1 SNHLY, CDR2 FYNNEI. The CDR3 length is 13 residues. With 7 bases removed from V and 5 bases from J, the gap between germline ends came to 15 bases. The chain's CDR3 is CASKGRGRDEQYF. CDR3 bases: TGTGCCAGCAAAGGCAGGGGTAGAGACGAGCAGTACTTC. Full variable domain (rest looked up from reference TRBV2 and TRBJ2-7): EPEVTQTPSHQVTQMGQEVILRCVPISNHLYFYWYRQILGQKVEFLVSFYNNEISEKSEIFDDQFSVERPDGSNFTLKIRSTKLEDSAMYFCASKGRGRDEQYFGPGTRLTVT.

This chain links TRBV19 with TRBJ1-5, with D possibly matching TRBD1 (5 bases). This CDR3 contains 13 residues. With 3 bases removed from V and 5 bases from J, the gap between germline ends came to 8 bases. The germline V gene has CDR1 LNHDA and CDR2 SQIVND (reference sequence). The CDR3 region has the DNA TGTGCCAGTAGTATTCGGGGGGATCAGCCCCAGCATTTT. Translated, it gives CASSIRGDQPQHF. Based on the CDR3 plus reference TRBV19 and TRBJ1-5, the full variable domain is DGGITQSPKYLFRKEGQNVTLSCEQNLNHDAMYWYRQDPGQGLRLIYYSQIVNDFQKGDIAEGYSVSREKKESFPLTVTSAQKNPTAFYLCASSIRGDQPQHFGDGTRLSIL.

The rearrangement links TRBV5-1 to TRBJ2-7; 10 positions agree with TRBD1. V was pared by 3 bases and J by 2 bases, with 14 bases of the junction left unmatched. This CDR3 spans 18 amino acids. From germline, CDR1 is SGHRS and CDR2 YFSETQ. CDR3 nucleotide sequence: TGCGCCAGCAGCTCCCTCCGGGACAGGGGTGGGCTACCCTACGAGCAGTACTTC. Translation gives CASSSLRDRGGLPYEQYF.

The chain is built from TRBV11-2 and TRBJ2-7, with TRBD2 identical over 8 bases. V lost 9 bases, J lost 5 bases, and 12 bases stayed unmatched. The CDR3 spans 14 residues. Per the germline V gene, CDR1 is SGHAT and CDR2 is FQNNGV. CDR3 DNA: TGTGCCAGTTCCCCGGGGGGGCCTATCAACGAGCAGTACTTC. It is translated as CASSPGGPINEQYF.

This chain links TRBV7-2 with TRBJ1-1; 8 nucleotides agree with TRBD1. Germline CDR1 and CDR2: SGHTA and FQGNSA. This CDR3 region has 13 residues. Trimming removed 5 bases from V and 5 bases from J; junction bases left unmatched: 4. CDR3 region: CASSGQGGTEAFF. In DNA, the CDR3 is TGTGCCAGCAGCGGACAGGGAGGGACTGAAGCTTTCTTT.

The chain uses TRBV6-1 and TRBJ2-1; 9 nucleotides match TRBD2. Per the germline V gene, CDR1 is MNHNS and CDR2 is SASEGT. CDR3 length: 15 residues. V trimming: 6 bases; J trimming: 9 bases; junction bases outside the gene matches: 12. The CDR3 spells CASRPAAGGPFEQFF. The DNA for the CDR3 is TGTGCCAGCAGACCCGCCGCGGGGGGGCCCTTTGAGCAGTTCTTC.

This clone was counted a few times. The chain joins TRBV14 to TRBJ2-7; TRBD2 agrees at 7 bases. The CDR3 totals 16 residues. J lost 4 bases, V lost 5 bases, and 14 bases had no gene match. CDR1 is SGHDN and CDR2 is FVKESK in the germline V gene. This chain's CDR3 is CASSKRGGPGPYEQYF. CDR3 nucleotide sequence: TGTGCCAGCAGCAAGCGGGGTGGACCAGGTCCATACGAGCAGTACTTC.

The rearrangement links TRBV6-5 to TRBJ2-1; TRBD2 might be the D (6 bases). The V end lost 2 bases, the J end lost 6 bases, and 11 bases lay between the germline ends. The CDR3 runs to 14 residues. Germline V CDR1 and CDR2: MNHEY, SVGAGI. For the CDR3, the DNA is TGTGCCAGCAGTTACGCGGAGGGAATCAATGAGCAGTTCTTC. This translates into CASSYAEGINEQFF.

This rearrangement joins TRBV6-1 to TRBJ1-5; 8 nucleotides match TRBD1. The CDR3 covers 13 residues. Germline V lookup: CDR1 MNHNS, CDR2 SASEGT. V was clipped by 6 bases and J by 5 bases; unmatched bases: 3. The CDR3 spells CASSRGRDQPQHF. CDR3 DNA: TGTGCCAGCAGCAGGGGGCGGGATCAGCCCCAGCATTTT.

This clone was recorded a few times. This chain links TRBV4-1 with TRBJ1-2; 9 positions match TRBD1. The CDR3 has 15 residues. Looked up from germline, CDR1 is MGHRA and CDR2 is YSYEKL. V shed 4 bases and J 4 bases; nucleotides not matched to a gene: 7. The CDR3 nucleotides are TGCGCCAGCAGCCCTACAGGGGGCACGGGCTATGGCTACACCTTC. This translates into CASSPTGGTGYGYTF.

The chain joins TRBV30 to TRBJ2-3; D perhaps matches TRBD1 (5 bases). Germline values: CDR1 GTSNPN, CDR2 SVGIG (reference sequence). CDR3 length: 13 residues. V gave up 0 bases and J gave up 7 bases, with 11 bases separating them. The CDR3 region is CAWSVKGLNTQYF. DNA for the CDR3: TGTGCCTGGAGTGTTAAGGGGTTGAATACGCAGTATTTT.

The CDR3 DNA is TGTGCCAGCAGCAACGGACAGGCCTACGAGCAGTACTTC. It specifies CASSNGQAYEQYF. The rearrangement links TRBV7-9 to TRBJ2-7; 7 bases map to TRBD1. Germline V gene lookup returns CDR1 SEHNR and CDR2 FQNEAQ (reference sequence). The junction had 3 bases not matched to a gene; V was cut back by 5 bases and J by 2 bases. This CDR3 is 13 amino acids long.

The chain has TRBV6-1 and TRBJ2-2; a weak D match, TRBD2 (6 bases). The CDR3 sequence is 15 residues long. CDR1 is MNHNS and CDR2 is SASEGT in the germline V gene. V lost 8 bases and J 5 bases, leaving 18 bases between the germline ends. In DNA form, the CDR3 reads TGTGCCAGCGGGGCGGGGAGGATTGGGACCGGGGAGCTGTTTTTT. Translating gives CASGAGRIGTGELFF.

This clone has only a few counts. This rearrangement joins TRBV7-2 to TRBJ1-2, with D perhaps TRBD1 (6 bases). CDR1 is SGHTA, CDR2 FQGNSA, per germline. V was shortened by 2 bases and J by 6 bases, with 10 bases between the two germline ends. The CDR3 loop spans 13 amino acids. The CDR3 spells CASSLPGVDGYTF. The CDR3 DNA reads as TGTGCCAGCAGCTTACCAGGGGTGGATGGCTACACCTTC.

J is TRBJ2-7 and V is TRBV6-5; a weak D match, TRBD1 (5 bases). The CDR3 consists of 14 residues. CDR1 MNHEY and CDR2 SVGAGI come from the germline V gene. The V gene lost 6 bases and the J gene lost 0 bases, with 12 bases spanning the gap. CDR3 amino acids: CASRKQVNSYEQYF. CDR3 sequence (DNA): TGTGCCAGCAGAAAACAGGTGAACTCCTACGAGCAGTACTTC.